A single sample gave rise to the 6 T cell receptor beta chains below, sequenced in a study of beta chain features in type 1 diabetes. Whole-study findings and limits: Moderate yet significant TCRB CDR3 shortening was seen in Type 1 diabetes patients in all four CD4+ subsets.

Their specific antigens are unknown. Expressed TCRB transcripts were sequenced after all isolated RNA was converted to cDNA. Clones were read by immunoSEQ multiplex PCR, and TCRdb kept only the in-frame ones, dropping some. The sample consists of approximately 730,000 clones, roughly 13% of them appearing once. Material for sequencing was naive CD4+ T cells from blood. The receptors here all came from a man between 18 and 29 years old with type 1 diabetes.

This clone came up a few times. The chain is built from TRBV30 and TRBJ2-1, with a tentative D call TRBD1 (5 bases). V lost 5 bases and J lost 6, with 14 bases in between. The germline V gene encodes CDR1 GTSNPN and CDR2 SVGIG (reference sequence). CDR3 size: 13 residues. The CDR3 DNA reads TGTGCCTGGCTACAACAGGCACTCAATGAGCAGTTCTTC. Translated, it gives CAWLQQALNEQFF.

This chain links TRBV4-1 with TRBJ1-4; D is ambiguous. This CDR3 comprises 18 residues. With 0 bases removed from V and 4 bases from J, the gap between germline ends came to 18 bases. Germline V lookup: CDR1 MGHRA, CDR2 YSYEKL. CDR3 nucleotides: TGCGCCAGCAGCCAAGAAAAGGCCCCGGCCACGCGTAATGAAAAACTGTTTTTT. As protein: CASSQEKAPATRNEKLFF.

This chain links TRBV5-1 with TRBJ1-2, with D maybe TRBD1 (5 bases). Germline values: CDR1 SGHRS, CDR2 YFSETQ. The CDR3 runs 14 residues. V shed 4 bases and J shed 5 bases, with 15 bases lying between them. The CDR3 region is CASSPGTASYGYTF. The CDR3 region has the DNA TGCGCCAGCAGCCCTGGGACTGCCAGTTATGGCTACACCTTC. Combining the CDR3 with reference TRBV5-1 and TRBJ1-2 gives the whole variable domain KAGVTQTPRYLIKTRGQQVTLSCSPISGHRSVSWYQQTPGQGLQFLFEYFSETQRNKGNFPGRFSGRQFSNSRSEMNVSTLELGDSALYLCASSPGTASYGYTFGSGTRLTVV.

There are a few counts of this clone. This chain links TRBV10-3 with TRBJ2-5; a possible D gene is TRBD1 (6 bases). CDR3 length: 14 residues. The germline gives CDR1 ENHRY, CDR2 SYGVKD. Trimming took off 8 bases at V and 5 bases at J, with 18 bases between the two ends. CDR3 sequence reads: CAIASGTTWETQYF. The CDR3, as DNA: TGTGCCATCGCCTCGGGGACAACTTGGGAGACCCAGTACTTC.

In its sample, this clone was seen a few times. The chain couples TRBV2 to TRBJ1-4; no clear D. The V gene lost 8 bases and the J gene lost 4 bases, with 14 bases spanning the gap. Germline CDR1 reads SNHLY; CDR2 reads FYNNEI. The CDR3 consists of 14 residues. The CDR3 is CASERSSLNEKLFF. DNA of the CDR3: TGTGCCAGCGAGAGGAGCAGCCTTAATGAAAAACTGTTTTTT.

This sequence joins TRBV7-8 and TRBJ2-4; D possibly matches TRBD1 or TRBD2 (5 bases each). The V end was cut by 4 bases, the J end by 6 bases, with 10 bases between. Germline V gene data show CDR1 as SGHVS and CDR2 as FQNEAQ. The CDR3 runs to 13 residues. This CDR3 reads CASSSLGVNIQYF. The CDR3, as DNA: TGTGCCAGCAGCTCCCTGGGGGTAAACATTCAGTACTTC.